Presented here are 27 T cell receptor beta chains from one specimen sequenced in a study of beta chain features in type 1 diabetes. cDNA synthesis used the whole RNA isolate, giving expressed TCRB sequences. The method was immunoSEQ multiplex PCR; TCRdb's version includes in-frame clones alone and lacks a portion of them. The sample includes hundreds of thousands of clones, 68% of them seen just once. The material sequenced was naive CD4+ T cells from blood. These TCRs come from a man aged 30-40 years in good health.

This chain uses TRBV11-2 with TRBJ2-1; 11 bases fit TRBD2. The germline V gene has CDR1 SGHAT and CDR2 FQNNGV. CDR3 length: 16 residues. V shed 2 bases, J shed 7 bases, and the junction held 7 bases outside the gene matches. The CDR3 nucleotides read TGTGCCAGCAGCTTAAGGGTAGCGGGAGGGATTAATGAGCAGTTCTTC. Translating gives CASSLRVAGGINEQFF.

The V gene is TRBV5-1, the J gene TRBJ2-7; 7 bases match TRBD1. Losses at the gene ends were 1 base for V and 5 bases for J; bases not matched to a gene: 3. The germline gives CDR1 SGHRS, CDR2 YFSETQ. The length of the CDR3 is 13 residues. The CDR3 reads CASSLTGADEQYF. For the CDR3, the DNA is TGCGCCAGCAGCTTGACAGGGGCGGACGAGCAGTACTTC.

This clone was found a few times. V and J are TRBV9 and TRBJ2-5; D remains ambiguous. V was shortened by 0 bases and J by 1 base, with 10 bases between the two germline ends. Germline-derived CDR1 and CDR2 are SGDLS and YYNGEE. This CDR3 has 15 amino acids. CDR3 coding DNA: TGTGCCAGCAGCGTAGGTTCCGTTGCCCAAGAGACCCAGTACTTC. It specifies CASSVGSVAQETQYF.

The chain has TRBV5-1 and TRBJ1-1; D remains unclear. V was cut by 0 bases and J by 7 bases, with 7 bases left in between. This CDR3 is built from 12 residues. Germline V gene data show CDR1 as SGHRS and CDR2 as YFSETQ. As DNA, the CDR3 is TGCGCCAGCAGCTTGGTTGGCGGTGAAGCTTTCTTT. Translating it yields CASSLVGGEAFF.

This clone has just one count. The chain is built from TRBV28 and TRBJ2-7; TRBD1 matches 7 bases. This CDR3 is 14 amino acids long. Unmatched junction bases numbered 6, after V lost 4 bases and J lost 3 bases. Looked up from germline, CDR1 is MDHEN and CDR2 is SYDVKM. The CDR3 sequence: CASSSPGQLYEQYF. CDR3 bases: TGTGCCAGCAGTTCACCGGGACAGCTCTACGAGCAGTACTTC.

V is TRBV30 and J is TRBJ2-4; D uncertain. The germline gives CDR1 GTSNPN, CDR2 SVGIG (reference sequence). This CDR3 is built from 15 residues. V lost 0 bases, J lost 3 bases, and 12 bases lay in between. The CDR3 sequence is CAWSVNLSSKNIQYF. The CDR3 nucleotides read TGTGCCTGGAGTGTAAACCTCTCTAGCAAAAACATTCAGTACTTC.

The V gene is TRBV30, the J gene TRBJ2-3; D ambiguous. Trimming removed 4 bases from V and 1 base from J, with 12 bases in between. In germline, CDR1 is GTSNPN, CDR2 SVGIG (reference sequence). The CDR3 length is 14 residues. This CDR3 is CAWTRRLGTDTQYF. The CDR3 nucleotides read TGTGCCTGGACACGGCGCCTGGGCACAGATACGCAGTATTTT.

The chain combines TRBV29-1 with TRBJ2-5; D remains ambiguous. The CDR3 is 13 amino acids. Germline assignment: CDR1 SQVTM and CDR2 ANQGSEA. Trimming stripped 8 bases from V and 3 bases from J, with 16 bases between. The CDR3 nucleotides read TGCAGCCCCGAAGTCCTATCTGAAGAGACCCAGTACTTC. This gives the protein CSPEVLSEETQYF.

The V and J genes are TRBV5-4 and TRBJ2-2; 11 bases align to TRBD1. The germline V gene has CDR1 SGHNT and CDR2 YYREEE (reference sequence). The CDR3 contains 15 residues. V trimming: 5 bases; J trimming: 6 bases; junction bases outside the gene matches: 6. CDR3 sequence reads: CASSTGTGGSGELFF. The CDR3, as DNA: TGTGCCAGCAGTACCGGGACAGGGGGATCCGGGGAGCTGTTTTTT.

The chain uses TRBV10-3 and TRBJ2-7; tentatively, D is TRBD1 (5 bases). Trimming shortened V by 7 bases and J by 6 bases, and 19 bases separated the two germline ends. Germline CDR1 ENHRY, CDR2 SYGVKD. The CDR3 totals 14 residues. The CDR3 sequence: CAIIEQVGASEQYF. For the CDR3, the DNA is TGTGCCATCATCGAACAGGTTGGAGCCTCCGAGCAGTACTTC.

The genes are TRBV13 and TRBJ2-7; perhaps TRBD2 as D (6 bases). In germline, CDR1 is PRHDT, CDR2 FYEKMQ (reference sequence). The CDR3 length is 15 residues. V shed 4 bases and J shed 5 bases, with 18 bases lying between them. This chain's CDR3 is CASSWEEGPRNEQYF. The CDR3 DNA reads TGTGCCAGCAGCTGGGAGGAGGGCCCTCGGAACGAGCAGTACTTC.

V and J are TRBV28 and TRBJ1-4; D is unresolved. Germline V lookup: CDR1 MDHEN, CDR2 SYDVKM. The CDR3 covers 13 residues. Trimming removed 9 bases from V and 10 bases from J, with 18 bases in between. CDR3 sequence reads: CASTPGEGRKLFF. The CDR3 bases are TGTGCCAGTACACCCGGAGAGGGCCGAAAACTGTTTTTT.

The rearrangement uses TRBV7-2 and TRBJ2-3, with D possibly matching TRBD2 (5 bases). The CDR3 covers 14 residues. CDR1 is SGHTA, CDR2 FQGNSA, per germline. V shed 2 bases and J shed 2 bases, with 8 bases lying between them. CDR3 nucleotide sequence: TGTGCCAGCAGCTTATGGAGGCACACAGATACGCAGTATTTT. Encoded protein: CASSLWRHTDTQYF.

J is TRBJ2-1 and V is TRBV7-2, with TRBD1 identical over 7 bases. CDR3 length: 15 residues. The germline CDR1 and CDR2 sequences are SGHTA and FQGNSA. V gave up 4 bases and J gave up 0 bases; unmatched junction bases: 3. In nucleotides, the CDR3 is TGTGCCAGCAGCTCGGACAGGCTCTCCTACAATGAGCAGTTCTTC. Protein: CASSSDRLSYNEQFF.

V usage is TRBV5-4 and J usage is TRBJ2-3, with D uncertain. The V and J ends lost 5 bases and 0 bases respectively, with 16 bases between them. Germline CDR1 and CDR2: SGHNT and YYREEE (reference sequence). The CDR3 totals 16 residues. The CDR3 region is CASSPGPDPSTDTQYF. CDR3 in DNA: TGTGCCAGCAGTCCCGGTCCGGATCCTAGCACAGATACGCAGTATTTT.

This clone occurred a few times. The gene calls are TRBV29-1 and TRBJ2-4; 7 nucleotides match TRBD2. J gave up 7 bases and V 4 bases, and 7 bases lay outside the gene matches. CDR1 SQVTM and CDR2 ANQGSEA come from the germline V gene. The CDR3 extends over 13 amino acids. DNA of the CDR3: TGCAGCGTTGTGGAGGGAGGGCCGAACATTCAGTACTTC. Translation gives CSVVEGGPNIQYF.

The chain joins TRBV30 to TRBJ1-2; unclear D gene. CDR1 GTSNPN and CDR2 SVGIG come from the germline V gene (reference sequence). This CDR3 has 15 residues. Trimming cost V 0 bases and J 0 bases, with 11 bases left between them. The CDR3 protein is CAWSVRRTSNYGYTF. CDR3 in DNA: TGTGCCTGGAGTGTACGGCGGACCTCTAACTATGGCTACACCTTC.

The J gene is TRBJ2-1, the V gene TRBV6-6, with D unresolved. Germline loops: CDR1 MNHNY, CDR2 SVGAGI (reference sequence). The CDR3 covers 10 residues. With 8 bases removed from V and 7 bases from J, the gap between germline ends came to 6 bases. The CDR3 reads CASGLNEQFF. DNA of the CDR3: TGTGCCAGCGGGTTGAATGAGCAGTTCTTC.

CDR3 sequence reads: CASSEGTYTDTQYF. The DNA for the CDR3 is TGTGCCAGCAGTGAGGGGACATACACAGATACGCAGTATTTT. This chain connects TRBV25-1 to TRBJ2-3, with a tentative D call TRBD1 (6 bases). V lost 3 bases, J lost 2 bases, and 9 bases lay in between. The CDR3 loop spans 14 amino acids. The germline V gene has CDR1 MGHDK and CDR2 SYGVNS. Looking up the rest from reference TRBV25-1 and TRBJ2-3 gives the full variable domain: EADIYQTPRYLVIGTGKKITLECSQTMGHDKMYWYQQDPGMELHLIHYSYGVNSTEKGDLSSESTVSRIRTEHFPLTLESARPSHTSQYLCASSEGTYTDTQYFGPGTRLTVL.

This clone has a handful of counts. The chain is built from TRBV30 and TRBJ1-2; 9 nucleotides line up with TRBD1. CDR1 and CDR2 (germline): GTSNPN, SVGIG (reference sequence). This CDR3 is 13 amino acids long. Unmatched junction bases numbered 4, after V lost 2 bases and J lost 6 bases. The CDR3 region is CAWSFRQGDGYTF. The CDR3 DNA reads TGTGCCTGGAGTTTCCGACAGGGGGATGGCTACACCTTC.

The V gene is TRBV9, the J gene TRBJ1-1; D gene unclear. V was cut by 0 bases and J by 3 bases, with 9 bases left in between. This CDR3 is 14 amino acids long. The germline CDR1 and CDR2 sequences are SGDLS and YYNGEE. The CDR3 is CASSVDYGDTEAFF. CDR3 bases: TGTGCCAGCAGCGTAGACTATGGAGACACTGAAGCTTTCTTT.

The rearrangement uses TRBV5-4 and TRBJ1-6; possible D gene TRBD1, 6 bases. The CDR3 sequence is 16 residues long. CDR1 and CDR2 (germline): SGHNT, YYREEE (reference sequence). V was clipped by 0 bases and J by 4 bases, with 11 bases between them. The CDR3 nucleotides are TGTGCCAGCAGCTTGGAAGGACAGCCGTATAATTCACCCCTCCACTTT. It is translated as CASSLEGQPYNSPLHF.

The chain carries TRBV30 and TRBJ2-1, with 9 bases lining up with TRBD1. Germline V gene lookup returns CDR1 GTSNPN and CDR2 SVGIG (reference sequence). This CDR3 is 13 amino acids long. The trim removed 4 bases at V and 9 bases at J, leaving 7 bases unmatched. The CDR3: CAWTGTGMGEQFF. CDR3 DNA sequence: TGTGCCTGGACCGGGACAGGGATGGGTGAGCAGTTCTTC.

Concerning this clone itself: The junction does not match germline at one end; this may be a read error. The J gene is TRBJ2-1, the V gene TRBV10-3; TRBD2 might be the D (5 bases). CDR3 size: 12 residues. CDR1 and CDR2 from the germline V gene are ENHRY and SYGVKD. CDR3 sequence: CAIGDSGNEQFF. The CDR3 DNA reads TGTGCCATCGGTGACTCGGGGAATGAGCAGTTCTTC.

V and J are TRBV7-2 and TRBJ2-1; TRBD2 aligns across 7 bases. The germline CDR1 and CDR2 sequences are SGHTA and FQGNSA. There are 15 residues in the CDR3. Losses at the gene ends were 2 bases for V and 4 bases for J; bases not matched to a gene: 5. This CDR3 is CASSLKSSGYNEQFF. The CDR3 coding sequence is TGTGCCAGCAGCTTAAAGTCTAGCGGATACAATGAGCAGTTCTTC.

The chain employs TRBV21-1 and TRBJ1-1. TRBV21-1 is a documented pseudogene. The CDR3 length is 12 residues. This CDR3 is CASSKWRLEAFF. CDR3 DNA: TGTGCCAGCAGCAAATGGAGGCTTGAAGCTTTCTTT.

The genes are TRBV5-1 and TRBJ2-7; TRBD1 agrees at 9 bases. CDR3 length: 14 amino acids. V was pared by 4 bases and J by 1 base, with 3 bases of the junction left unmatched. Germline V gives CDR1 SGHRS, CDR2 YFSETQ. CDR3 sequence (DNA): TGCGCCAGCAGCGGACAGGGGCCGTCCTACGAGCAGTACTTC. Translation gives CASSGQGPSYEQYF.